The sample holds many counts of the clone carrying this T cell receptor beta chain. These data come from a study of regulatory T cells in long-lasting Graves disease. Library construction for TCR beta used iRepertoire HTBI primers and Arm-PCR of CDR3 regions. TCRdb reprocessed the multiplex PCR reads via MiXCR and lists one record per CDR3 protein. This table has nearly 350,000 distinct CDR3 sequences, roughly 21% appearing once. Noted time point: persistent/refractory GD, antithyroid drugs over 5 years with positive TRAb. RNA from PBMCs was the source of the TCR library. The ends lost 8 bases at V and 6 bases at J; junction bases unmatched: 6. The CDR3 runs 13 residues. The V gene's germline CDR1 is SNHLY and CDR2 FYNNEI.

The receptor's source is a female donor with Graves disease. The rearrangement joins TRBV2 to TRBJ1-5; the match to TRBD1 covers 8 bases. The sample in question was peripheral blood mononuclear cells (PBMCs), obtained when the disease was refractory, from a patient treated with antithyroid drugs. Here the CDR3 reads CASDRGLGQPQHF. In DNA, the CDR3 is TGTGCCAGCGACAGGGGACTGGGTCAGCCCCAGCATTTT.